These T cell receptor beta chains were read from a single sample in a study. TCRdb reprocessed the 5' RACE reads via MiXCR and lists one record per CDR3 protein. The sample comprises 25,000 to 40,000 distinct CDR3 sequences, approximately 24% of which are singletons, and 4.3% rests with the top ten. The sequenced sample consisted of memory CD4+ T cells sorted from blood. The receptors derive from a female donor with breast cancer. Both conserved end residues are part of each CDR3. D genes are given only for firm matches. Rows give clone size only sometimes, using once, few, many, or a class for an expanded clone.

>TRBJ2-5|TRBV3-1|few|NA
CASSIPAGFGQETQYF
TGTGCCAGCAGCATTCCCGCAGGGTTTGGGCAAGAGACCCAGTACTTC
>TRBJ2-1|TRBV7-9|few|TRBD2
CASSQYSGSNSYNEQFF
TGTGCCAGCAGCCAATATAGCGGGAGTAATTCCTACAATGAGCAGTTCTTC
>TRBJ1-2|TRBV21-1|NA|NA
CAGEVTSDVPGYGYTF
TGTGCCGGGGAGGTAACGTCGGACGTCCCGGGGTATGGCTACACCTTC
>TRBJ1-5|TRBV30|few|NA
CAWDPPRGDQPQHF
TGTGCCTGGGACCCGCCCCGGGGGGATCAGCCCCAGCATTTT
>TRBJ2-3|TRBV6-5|medium-sized|NA
CASSYGPSTDTQYF
TGTGCCAGCAGTTACGGACCAAGCACAGATACGCAGTATTTT
>TRBJ2-7|TRBV5-1|few|NA
CASSSTEFDYEQYF
TGCGCCAGCAGCTCGACAGAGTTCGACTACGAGCAGTACTTC
>TRBJ2-7|TRBV29-1|many|NA
CSVEVLQGNSYEQYF
TGCAGCGTTGAAGTTCTGCAGGGGAACTCCTACGAGCAGTACTTC
>TRBJ1-3|TRBV20-1|many|NA
CSALGTRRNTIYF
TGCAGTGCCCTCGGGACACGGAGAAACACCATATATTTT
>TRBJ2-1|TRBV4-1|many|NA
CASSQFAGTRASNEQFF
TGCGCCAGCAGCCAATTTGCAGGGACCCGTGCTTCCAATGAGCAGTTCTTC
>TRBJ2-1|TRBV18|few|TRBD2
CASSLRGTVPYNEQFF
TGTGCCAGCTCACTGCGGGGGACCGTCCCCTACAATGAGCAGTTCTTC
>TRBJ2-7|TRBV12-3/TRBV12-4|many|TRBD2
CASTLAGPSYEQYF
TGTGCCAGCACCCTAGCGGGACCCTCCTACGAGCAGTACTTC
>TRBJ2-1|TRBV11-2|NA|TRBD2
CASSRTSGNYNEQFF
TGTGCCAGCAGCCGGACTAGCGGGAACTACAATGAGCAGTTCTTC
>TRBJ2-1|TRBV4-1|NA|NA
CASSQETLFEQFF
TGCGCCAGCAGCCAAGAGACACTTTTCGAGCAGTTCTTC
>TRBJ2-1|TRBV12-3/TRBV12-4|NA|NA
CASRGRLAAYNEQFF
TGTGCCAGCAGGGGACGGCTAGCAGCCTACAATGAGCAGTTCTTC
>TRBJ2-2|TRBV7-3|once|NA
CASSLTGIGNTGELFF
TGTGCCAGCAGCTTAACGGGGATAGGGAACACCGGGGAGCTGTTTTTT
>TRBJ2-5|TRBV18|NA|NA
CASSLFPQETQYF
TGTGCCAGCTCATTATTCCCCCAAGAGACCCAGTACTTC
>TRBJ2-3|TRBV7-3|few|TRBD2
CASSPGTSGLRTQYF
TGTGCCAGCAGCCCAGGGACTAGCGGGCTGAGAACGCAGTATTTT
>TRBJ2-3|TRBV6-5|few|NA
CASSYSQGRGDTQYF
TGTGCCAGCAGTTATTCGCAGGGAAGAGGGGATACGCAGTATTTT
>TRBJ2-1|TRBV6-2/TRBV6-3|few|NA
CASTGSRYNEQLF
TGTGCCAGCACGGGGAGTAGATACAATGAGCAGCTCTTC
>TRBJ2-1|TRBV27|NA|NA
CASSPLSSTNEQFF
TGTGCCAGCAGTCCCCTCTCGTCGACCAATGAGCAGTTCTTC
>TRBJ2-7|TRBV28|NA|NA
CASSFSIGTYEQYF
TGTGCCAGCAGTTTTTCGATCGGGACTTACGAGCAGTACTTC
>TRBJ2-1|TRBV5-6|NA|NA
CASSLLPRQVDNEQFF
TGTGCCAGCAGCTTACTGCCCAGACAGGTGGACAATGAGCAGTTCTTC
>TRBJ2-5|TRBV9|NA|NA
CASSVVATETQYF
TGTGCCAGCAGCGTAGTAGCCACGGAGACCCAGTACTTC
>TRBJ1-1|TRBV7-2|few|NA
CASSLAVLNTGAFF
TGTGCCAGCAGCTTAGCAGTCTTGAACACTGGAGCTTTCTTT
>TRBJ2-5|TRBV2|few|NA
CASSPRSSGETQYF
TGTGCCAGCAGTCCCCGGAGTAGCGGAGAGACCCAGTACTTC
>TRBJ1-4|TRBV4-1|NA|NA
CASSQGPTTNEKLFF
TGCGCCAGCAGCCAAGGGCCAACAACTAATGAAAAACTGTTTTTT
>TRBJ2-3|TRBV30|NA|TRBD2
CAWSASGKGDTQYF
TGTGCCTGGAGTGCGAGCGGGAAGGGAGATACGCAGTATTTT
>TRBJ2-1|TRBV7-8|NA|NA
CASSSPDGETYNEQFF
TGTGCCAGCAGCTCCCCGGACGGAGAAACCTACAATGAGCAGTTCTTC
>TRBJ2-7|TRBV7-9|NA|NA
CASARGATYEQYF
TGTGCCAGCGCCCGAGGCGCAACCTACGAGCAGTACTTC
>TRBJ1-1|TRBV20-1|NA|NA
CSGVRNTEAFF
TGCAGTGGTGTCAGGAACACTGAAGCTTTCTTT
>TRBJ2-5|TRBV6-5|few|NA
CASSYITGTEETQYF
TGTGCCAGCAGTTACATAACAGGGACGGAAGAGACCCAGTACTTC
>TRBJ2-3|TRBV6-5|many|NA
CASSSDGGTDTQYF
TGTGCCAGCAGTTCCGACGGTGGCACAGATACGCAGTATTTT
>TRBJ2-7|TRBV27|few|NA
CASSLSFGAPVF
TGTGCCAGCAGTTTATCGTTCGGGGCTCCTGTTTTC
>TRBJ2-7|TRBV7-9|many|NA
CASSPPGTGSPYEQYF
TGTGCCAGCAGCCCCCCAGGGACGGGTAGCCCCTACGAGCAGTACTTC
>TRBJ2-1|TRBV12-3/TRBV12-4|many|NA
CASNRISYNEQFF
TGTGCCAGCAATAGGATCTCCTACAATGAGCAGTTCTTC
>TRBJ1-1|TRBV5-1|NA|NA
CASRLSPSTEAFF
TGCGCCAGCAGACTTAGTCCCTCCACTGAAGCTTTCTTT
>TRBJ2-3|TRBV6-2/TRBV6-3|many|TRBD1
CASSYLDRASTDTQYF
TGTGCCAGCAGTTACCTGGACAGGGCAAGCACAGATACGCAGTATTTT
>TRBJ1-5|TRBV27|few|NA
CASSPGGHNQPQHF
TGTGCCAGCAGTCCCGGAGGACACAATCAGCCCCAGCATTTT
>TRBJ1-4|TRBV5-1|few|TRBD1
CASSLDRGLEKLFF
TGCGCCAGCAGCTTGGACAGGGGGCTTGAAAAACTGTTTTTT
>TRBJ2-2|TRBV20-1|NA|NA
CSAREGFDHPRGELFF
TGCAGTGCTAGAGAGGGATTCGACCATCCACGGGGGGAGCTGTTTTTT
>TRBJ1-3|TRBV12-3/TRBV12-4|NA|NA
CASNQQDSGNTIYF
TGTGCCAGCAATCAACAAGACTCTGGAAACACCATATATTTT
>TRBJ2-1|TRBV7-2|NA|TRBD2
CASSEHLPGLAGDHEQFF
TGTGCCAGCAGCGAGCATTTACCGGGACTAGCGGGAGATCATGAGCAGTTCTTC
>TRBJ2-5|TRBV6-2/TRBV6-3|medium-sized|NA
CASSYSETQYF
TGTGCCAGCAGTTACTCGGAGACCCAGTACTTC
>TRBJ1-1|TRBV4-3|NA|NA
CASSQSGRVEAFF
TGCGCCAGCAGCCAAAGCGGAAGAGTTGAAGCTTTCTTT
>TRBJ2-3|TRBV27|NA|TRBD2
CASSPPGTSGASTDTQYF
TGTGCCAGCAGTCCTCCCGGGACTAGCGGGGCCAGCACAGATACGCAGTATTTT
>TRBJ1-4|TRBV7-2|NA|NA
CAGSLWVGGNKKLFF
TGTGCCGGCAGCTTATGGGTCGGGGGTAATAAAAAACTGTTTTTT
>TRBJ2-3|TRBV4-1|few|NA
CASSQESQDTQYF
TGCGCCAGCAGCCAAGAAAGCCAGGATACGCAGTATTTT
>TRBJ2-3|TRBV28|NA|TRBD1
CASSSLTGADTQYF
TGTGCCAGCAGTTCTCTAACAGGGGCGGATACGCAGTATTTT